The 8 T cell receptor beta chains presented below share a single source sample, sequenced in a study of technical replicates of blood from a few donors. Repertoires were generated with immunoSEQ multiplex PCR, while TCRdb's copy carries only in-frame clones and drops some. The table shows 75,000 to 100,000 clones, with approximately 94% occurring only once. The sequenced sample was T cells isolated from PBMCs. The receptors shown here come from a human donor in good health.

The chain uses TRBV25-1 and TRBJ2-3; D gene unclear. Looked up from germline, CDR1 is MGHDK and CDR2 is SYGVNS. The CDR3 contains 13 residues. Deletions cut 8 bases from V and 2 bases from J, with 11 bases between. The CDR3 reads CASSYSDTDTQYF. The DNA of the CDR3 is TGTGCCAGCTCTTACAGTGACACAGATACGCAGTATTTT.

This clone was counted a few times. The chain combines TRBV1 with TRBJ1-5; the table's D gene call, TRBD1, was not cross checked with the DNA. TRBV1 is tagged as a pseudogene. This CDR3 has 11 amino acids. CDR3: CTSSQVHTQHF. Here the CDR3 DNA reads TGCACCAGCAGCCAAGTACATACCCAGCATTTT.

In its sample, this clone was seen once. This chain's CDR3 is CASSPRIAGYTGELFF. CDR3 bases: TGTGCCAGCAGCCCACGGATAGCGGGATACACCGGGGAGCTGTTTTTT. The chain employs TRBV9 and TRBJ2-2; 8 nucleotides match TRBD2. The CDR3 runs to 16 residues. V gave up 4 bases and J gave up 3 bases; unmatched junction bases: 8. Germline values: CDR1 SGDLS, CDR2 YYNGEE.

The chain has TRBV5-8 and TRBJ2-7; 7 nucleotides align to TRBD2. Trimming removed 4 bases from V and 1 base from J; junction bases left unmatched: 17. Germline assignment: CDR1 SGHTS and CDR2 YDEGEE. This CDR3 has 18 residues. Here the CDR3 DNA reads TGTGCCAGCAGCCCTCTAGGTGCGGGAGTACTGGGATCCTACGAGCAGTACTTC. As protein: CASSPLGAGVLGSYEQYF.

This chain links TRBV28 with TRBJ1-2; the match to TRBD1 covers 8 bases. The CDR3 covers 13 residues. The J segment lost 8 bases and the V segment lost 7 bases, leaving 9 bases of the junction unmatched. CDR1 is MDHEN and CDR2 is SYDVKM in the germline V gene. The CDR3 reads CASIINRGGGYTF. Written as DNA, the CDR3 is TGTGCCAGCATAATAAACAGGGGGGGAGGCTACACCTTC.

The chain employs TRBV9 and TRBJ2-7; 10 nucleotides agree with TRBD1. Germline assignment: CDR1 SGDLS and CDR2 YYNGEE. The ends lost 4 bases at V and 5 bases at J; junction bases unmatched: 6. There are 14 residues in the CDR3. The CDR3 region is CASSSGTGVHEQYF. In DNA form, the CDR3 reads TGTGCCAGCAGCTCCGGGACAGGGGTCCACGAGCAGTACTTC. Based on the CDR3 plus reference TRBV9 and TRBJ2-7, the full variable domain is DSGVTQTPKHLITATGQRVTLRCSPRSGDLSVYWYQQSLDQGLQFLIQYYNGEERAKGNILERFSAQQFPDLHSELNLSSLELGDSALYFCASSSGTGVHEQYFGPGTRLTVT.

V is TRBV27 and J is TRBJ2-7; tentatively, D is TRBD1 (6 bases). Germline V gene lookup returns CDR1 MNHEY and CDR2 SMNVEV (reference sequence). Trimming took 6 bases from V and 7 from J, leaving 19 bases between them. There are 14 residues in the CDR3. CDR3 loop: CASSVTTGMGEQYF. As DNA, the CDR3 is TGTGCCAGCAGCGTAACTACAGGGATGGGAGAGCAGTACTTC.

This chain links TRBV6-6 with TRBJ1-2; unclear D gene. This CDR3 comprises 14 residues. Per germline, CDR1 MNHNY and CDR2 SVGAGI (reference sequence). V was clipped by 5 bases and J by 7 bases, with 17 bases between them. This CDR3 is CASSIVLHEGGYTF. Here the CDR3 DNA reads TGTGCCAGCAGTATAGTGTTACATGAGGGTGGCTACACCTTC.